The clone carrying this T cell receptor (beta chain) was picked up a small number of times. Its cognate antigen is unknown. This CDR3 spans 15 amino acids. The V gene's germline CDR1 is LGHNA and CDR2 YNFKEQ. Trimming shortened V by 5 bases and J by 4 bases, and 16 bases separated the two germline ends. This entry belongs to a study of spatial heterogeneity in lung cancer. Overall study results and limits: Expanded intratumoral alpha and beta TCR counts tracked tumor mutation counts.

The sample's time point: sample taken at primary tumor resection. Via MiXCR, TCRdb re-called the 5' RACE reads, giving one row per CDR3 protein. The sample holds roughly 11,000 distinct CDR3 sequences, about 14% seen once. The J gene is TRBJ2-3, the V gene TRBV4-2, with unresolved D. This TCR was recovered from a male donor with early-stage non-small cell lung cancer. Sequencing was performed on lung tumor tissue, taken at surgery. CDR3 DNA: TGTGCCAGCAGCGGAAATGGTCAGGAGTCAGATACGCAGTATTTT. Protein: CASSGNGQESDTQYF.